The 23 T cell receptor beta chains below were found in one sample sequenced in a study of molecular identifiers for immune sequencing clone quantification. TCRdb fed the PCR reads into MiXCR, producing one record per CDR3 protein. The table has about 10,000 distinct CDR3 sequences, 15% to 20% seen once. Sequences were obtained from naive CD8+ T cells from blood, with Jurkat cell RNA spiked in. Subset denoted: FACS-sorted CD8+CD4-CCR7+CD45RA+ naive T cells. Receptors were obtained from a human donor in good health. Some libraries in this study had Jurkat cell RNA spiked in.

This clonotype is medium-sized by share. J is TRBJ2-1 and V is TRBV20-1; D call uncertain. There are 14 residues in the CDR3. V dropped 4 bases and J dropped 5 bases, with 15 bases sitting between them. Germline V CDR1 and CDR2: DFQATT, SNEGSKA (reference sequence). The CDR3 loop is CSATPEFRHNEQFF. The DNA for the CDR3 is TGCAGTGCTACCCCTGAATTTCGGCACAATGAGCAGTTCTTC.

The chain employs TRBV7-8 and TRBJ1-4; TRBD1 aligns across 8 bases. The CDR3 has 16 residues. Germline CDR1 SGHVS, CDR2 FQNEAQ. V shed 4 bases and J 4 bases; nucleotides not matched to a gene: 8. CDR3 DNA: TGTGCCAGCAGCTCCATGGACAGGGAACTTAATGAAAAACTGTTTTTT. It codes for CASSSMDRELNEKLFF.

This clonotype was seen a few times. This chain links TRBV7-9 with TRBJ2-7; D might be TRBD2 (5 bases). The germline V gene has CDR1 SEHNR and CDR2 FQNEAQ (reference sequence). Between the trimmed V and J ends, which lost 5 bases and 7 bases, there was a span of 9 bases. This CDR3 has 11 residues. The CDR3 nucleotides read TGTGCCAGCAGCCCCCCGGGGGAGCAGTACTTC. Translating it yields CASSPPGEQYF.

Concerning this clonotype: This may be a read error: a much more frequent sequence differs by one nucleotide. This chain connects TRBV9 to TRBJ1-1; TRBD1 is a possible D gene (5 bases). Germline assignment: CDR1 SGDLS and CDR2 YYNGEE. The CDR3 consists of 11 residues. The CDR3, as DNA: TGTGCCAGCAGCGCGGGGGGTGAAACTTTCTTT. It codes for CASSAGGETFF.

The chain has TRBV27 and TRBJ2-3, with TRBD2 identical over 9 bases. Trimming removed 8 bases from V and 7 bases from J; junction bases left unmatched: 10. CDR1 and CDR2 (germline): MNHEY, SMNVEV (reference sequence). This CDR3 has 14 amino acids. The CDR3 protein is CASATHGTSYTQYF. The CDR3 DNA reads as TGTGCCAGCGCTACCCACGGGACTAGCTATACGCAGTATTTT.

At least ten counts were recorded for this clonotype. This sequence joins TRBV5-6 and TRBJ2-7, with D tentatively TRBD1 (6 bases). From germline, CDR1 is SGHDT and CDR2 YYEEEE. Trimming removed 2 bases from V and 7 bases from J, with 13 bases in between. This CDR3 has 13 amino acids. The CDR3 region is CASSFGQNWEQYF. DNA for the CDR3: TGTGCCAGCAGCTTCGGACAGAATTGGGAGCAGTACTTC.

In this sample, this clonotype turned up a few times. Since the CDR3 does not end with the conserved phenylalanine or tryptophan, this likely comes from a read error. The rearrangement links TRBV27 to TRBJ2-7; TRBD1 matches 8 bases. The CDR3 is 13 residues long. Germline CDR1 MNHEY, CDR2 SMNVEV (reference sequence). V shed 4 bases and J 5 bases; nucleotides not matched to a gene: 4. The CDR3 here is CASSWTGSHEQYL. The CDR3 nucleotides read TGTGCCAGCAGTTGGACAGGGAGCCACGAGCAGTACCTC.

Relative to its sample, this clonotype is medium-sized (0.01 to 0.1%). The chain carries TRBV3-1 and TRBJ2-6; TRBD1 matches 7 bases. J was trimmed by 0 bases and V by 5 bases; bases with no gene match: 7. The CDR3 has 17 residues. Germline CDR1 and CDR2: LGHDT and YNNKEL (reference sequence). The CDR3 spells CASSSGTADSGANVLTF. CDR3 nucleotides: TGTGCCAGCAGCTCCGGGACAGCAGACTCTGGGGCCAACGTCCTGACTTTC.

CDR3 sequence (DNA): TGTGCCAGCAGCCTTATTCGGGCTAGCGGGAGTGGCGAGCAGTACTTC. It codes for CASSLIRASGSGEQYF. The chain joins TRBV5-3 to TRBJ2-7, with 10 bases lining up with TRBD2. TRBV5-3 falls under the ORF class, with uncertain function. This CDR3 has 16 amino acids. The V gene end was trimmed by 8 bases and the J gene end by 6 bases; junction bases not matched to a gene: 17.

This clonotype is medium-sized by share. The CDR3 nucleotides read TGTGCCTGGAGTGTACACGGCGGCTACGAGCAGTACTTC. Translating gives CAWSVHGGYEQYF. The chain carries TRBV30 and TRBJ2-7; no firm D call. Trimming cost V 0 bases and J 3 bases, with 9 bases left between them. The CDR3 contains 13 residues. Germline loops: CDR1 GTSNPN, CDR2 SVGIG (reference sequence).

This clonotype was counted a single time. Germline is not matched at one junction end, which may reflect a read error. This chain joins TRBV5-5 and TRBJ2-1; 8 bases are shared with TRBD2. This CDR3 comprises 14 residues. The germline V gene has CDR1 SGHKS and CDR2 YYEKEE (reference sequence). The CDR3 sequence is CASSSGSSYDEQFF. The CDR3 DNA is TGTGCCAGCTCCAGCGGGAGCTCCTACGATGAGCAGTTCTTC.

This clonotype counts as medium-sized. This chain joins TRBV28 and TRBJ2-7; TRBD2 might be the D (6 bases). V dropped 7 bases and J dropped 2 bases, with 18 bases sitting between them. The CDR3 covers 15 residues. Germline V lookup: CDR1 MDHEN, CDR2 SYDVKM. The chain's CDR3 is CASNLEGQFAYEQYF. CDR3 nucleotides: TGTGCCAGCAACCTGGAGGGCCAGTTCGCCTACGAGCAGTACTTC.

This clonotype was picked up many times. V and J are TRBV7-2 and TRBJ2-7, with a possible D match to TRBD2 (5 bases). Germline CDR1 SGHTA, CDR2 FQGNSA. The CDR3 is 15 residues long. V lost 6 bases and J 3 bases, leaving 18 bases between the germline ends. As DNA, the CDR3 is TGTGCCAGCAGTTCCCGACTATTAACCAACTACGAGCAGTACTTC. This encodes CASSSRLLTNYEQYF.

This clonotype counts as medium-sized (0.01 to 0.1%). V usage is TRBV6-1 and J usage is TRBJ2-5; either TRBD1 or TRBD2 may fit D (5 bases each). The germline V gene has CDR1 MNHNS and CDR2 SASEGT. CDR3 size: 17 residues. V lost 7 bases to trimming and J lost 5 bases, with 26 bases between them. The CDR3 DNA is TGTGCCAGCATTCCTTGGGGCCTCGGACCGGGCGGGGAGACCCAGTACTTC. Amino acids: CASIPWGLGPGGETQYF.

J is TRBJ2-7 and V is TRBV7-6; 7 bases align to TRBD2. The CDR3 contains 14 residues. Germline CDR1 and CDR2: SGHVS and FNYEAQ. Germline trimming cut 2 bases from V and 4 bases from J; bases unmatched to any gene: 5. CDR3: CASSLKASGYEQYF. CDR3 sequence (DNA): TGTGCCAGCAGCTTAAAGGCTAGCGGATACGAGCAGTACTTC.

In its sample, this clonotype is medium-sized. The chain links TRBV13 to TRBJ2-2; 14 bases are a match to TRBD2. Germline V gene sequence: CDR1 PRHDT, CDR2 FYEKMQ (reference sequence). The CDR3 is 18 amino acids. The J segment lost 4 bases and the V segment lost 5 bases, leaving 9 bases of the junction unmatched. The CDR3 region is CASSASGTSGSITGELFF. The CDR3 region has the DNA TGTGCCAGCAGCGCATCCGGGACTAGCGGGAGTATCACCGGGGAGCTGTTTTTT.

By sample fraction, this clonotype is medium-sized (0.01 to 0.1%). The J gene is TRBJ1-2, the V gene TRBV7-8, with a possible D match to TRBD1 (5 bases). The CDR3 runs 18 residues. CDR1 is SGHVS and CDR2 is FQNEAQ in the germline V gene. V lost 5 bases, J lost 0 bases, and 22 bases lay in between. The DNA of the CDR3 is TGTGCCAGCAGCCCCACCATTCAAGGGGTGCTTACTAACTATGGCTACACCTTC. Amino acids: CASSPTIQGVLTNYGYTF. The full variable domain, its missing parts supplied by reference TRBV7-8 and TRBJ1-2, is GAGVSQSPRYKVAKRGQDVALRCDPISGHVSLFWYQQALGQGPEFLTYFQNEAQLDKSGLPSDRFFAERPEGSVSTLKIQRTQQEDSAVYLCASSPTIQGVLTNYGYTFGSGTRLTVV.

As for this clonotype: The CDR3 does not end in the conserved phenylalanine or tryptophan, so this is likely a read error. The gene calls are TRBV15 and TRBJ2-1, with 9 bases lining up with TRBD2. V gave up 1 base and J gave up 6 bases; unmatched junction bases: 4. Germline assignment: CDR1 LNHNV and CDR2 YYDKDF (reference sequence). The CDR3 sequence is 15 residues long. The CDR3 sequence is CATSRGVSGSNEQFY. The CDR3, as DNA: TGTGCCACCAGCAGAGGTGTTAGCGGGAGCAATGAGCAGTTCTAC.

As concerns this clonotype: This clone may be a read error of a much larger clone one base away. The chain couples TRBV28 to TRBJ2-4; a weak D match, TRBD2 (6 bases). In germline, CDR1 is MDHEN, CDR2 SYDVKM. This CDR3 is 16 amino acids long. Here the CDR3 DNA reads TGTGCCAGCAGTTCTACACAGGAACTAGCCAAAAACACTCAGTACTTC. This gives the protein CASSSTQELAKNTQYF. The complete variable domain, with remaining parts taken from reference TRBV28 and TRBJ2-4, reads DVKVTQSSRYLVKRTGEKVFLECVQDMDHENMFWYRQDPGLGLRLIYFSYDVKMKEKGDIPEGYSVSREKKERFSLILESASTNQTSMYLCASSSTQELAKNTQYFGAGTRLSVL.

In this sample, this clonotype turned up many times. The chain uses TRBV12-3 or TRBV12-4 and TRBJ2-1, with 11 bases that match TRBD1. V lost 3 bases to trimming and J lost 8 bases; unmatched junction nucleotides: 3. The CDR3 runs 14 residues. CDR3 coding DNA: TGTGCCAGCAGTTTGGGACAGGGGGTCTATGAGCAGTTCTTC. Amino acids: CASSLGQGVYEQFF.

This clonotype appeared a few times. A much larger clone differs by one base, so this may be a read error. This rearrangement joins TRBV27 to TRBJ2-4; TRBD2 matches at 10 bases. This CDR3 has 15 residues. CDR1 MNHEY and CDR2 SMNVEV come from the germline V gene (reference sequence). The CDR3 sequence: CASSPGLAVQNIRYF. CDR3 DNA: TGTGCCAGCAGCCCCGGACTAGCGGTACAAAACATTCGGTACTTC.

In this sample, this clonotype is medium-sized. The CDR3 DNA reads TGTGCCTGGAGTGCTCTGATGAACACTGAAGCTTTCTTT. It translates to CAWSALMNTEAFF. This chain uses TRBV30 with TRBJ1-1; D is ambiguous. V lost 1 base, J lost 0 bases, and 6 bases lay in between. The germline CDR1 and CDR2 sequences are GTSNPN and SVGIG (reference sequence). The CDR3 extends over 13 amino acids.

This clonotype qualifies as medium-sized. Here the CDR3 DNA reads TGTGCCAGCAGCTTAGGATTTGAAAGATCCTACGAGCAGTACTTC. Amino acid sequence: CASSLGFERSYEQYF. The rearrangement joins TRBV7-6 to TRBJ2-7; D is undetermined. In germline, CDR1 is SGHVS, CDR2 FNYEAQ. V gave up 1 base and J gave up 1 base, with 11 bases separating them. The CDR3 runs 15 residues.